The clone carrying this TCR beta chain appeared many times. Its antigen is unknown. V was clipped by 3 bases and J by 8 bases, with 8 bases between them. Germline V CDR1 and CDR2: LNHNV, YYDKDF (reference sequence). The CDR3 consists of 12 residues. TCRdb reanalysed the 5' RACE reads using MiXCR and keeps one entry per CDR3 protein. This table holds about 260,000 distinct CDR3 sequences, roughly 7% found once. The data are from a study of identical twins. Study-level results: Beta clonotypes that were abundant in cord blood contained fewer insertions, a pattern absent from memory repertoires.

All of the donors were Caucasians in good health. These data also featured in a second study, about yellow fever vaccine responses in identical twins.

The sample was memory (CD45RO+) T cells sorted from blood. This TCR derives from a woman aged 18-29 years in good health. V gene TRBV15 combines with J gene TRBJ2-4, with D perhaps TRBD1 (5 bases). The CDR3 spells CATSSPRDIQYF. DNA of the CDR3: TGTGCCACCAGCAGCCCCAGGGACATTCAGTACTTC.